These 25 T cell receptor beta chains share one sample of origin, sequenced in a study of radiotherapy plus CTLA-4 blockade in lung cancer. Measured with immunoSEQ multiplex PCR; TCRdb has only the in-frame clones, and not every one. In the table there are about 91,000 clones, roughly 78% of which are singletons. The sample here was peripheral blood, taken from a patient treated with radiotherapy plus ipilimumab. The receptor source for this set is a human donor with non-small cell lung cancer that progressed on radiotherapy plus ipilimumab.

The rearrangement uses TRBV4-3 and TRBJ1-2, with D possibly TRBD1 on 6 matching bases. The V gene's germline CDR1 is LGHNA and CDR2 YSLEER. V lost 0 bases, J lost 5 bases, and 19 bases lay in between. The CDR3 has 17 amino acids. The CDR3 loop reads CASSQDHLGAPGYGYTF. CDR3 sequence (DNA): TGCGCCAGCAGCCAAGATCATTTGGGGGCGCCGGGGTATGGCTACACCTTC.

V usage is TRBV6-5 and J usage is TRBJ1-2, with 8 positions matching TRBD1. This CDR3 has 16 residues. Germline values: CDR1 MNHEY, CDR2 SVGAGI. J gave up 8 bases and V 0 bases, and 11 bases lay outside the gene matches. CDR3 coding DNA: TGTGCCAGCAGTTACTCTGGGCAGGGGGCAGTTGAGGGCTACACCTTC. Residues: CASSYSGQGAVEGYTF.

This clone came up once. The chain employs TRBV7-2 and TRBJ2-3, with TRBD2 matching 7 bases. The CDR3 extends over 15 amino acids. Germline V gives CDR1 SGHTA, CDR2 FQGNSA. V dropped 3 bases and J dropped 0; count of bases not matched to a gene: 3. This CDR3 is CASSFSGSSTDTQYF. The CDR3 DNA is TGTGCCAGCAGCTTTAGCGGGTCTAGCACAGATACGCAGTATTTT.

This clone was observed a handful of times. The chain uses TRBV18 and TRBJ1-1, with D possibly TRBD1 on 5 matching bases. CDR3 length: 15 amino acids. Trimming pared 3 bases from V and 5 bases from J, leaving 16 bases between. CDR1 KGHSH and CDR2 LQKENI come from the germline V gene. The CDR3 DNA reads as TGTGCCAGCTCACCGCTTAGTCCGCGGGGGACTGAAGCTTTCTTT. Translating it yields CASSPLSPRGTEAFF.

The chain links TRBV28 to TRBJ2-1; unclear D gene. Looked up from germline, CDR1 is MDHEN and CDR2 is SYDVKM. The CDR3 is 11 residues long. Between the trimmed V and J ends, which lost 3 bases and 10 bases, there was a span of 7 bases. CDR3 DNA sequence: TGTGCCAGCAGTTTTGGATGGGAGCAGTTCTTC. The encoded protein is CASSFGWEQFF.

This chain joins TRBV5-4 and TRBJ2-3, with 7 bases aligning to TRBD1. V shed 4 bases and J 5 bases; nucleotides not matched to a gene: 10. Germline V gives CDR1 SGHNT, CDR2 YYREEE (reference sequence). There are 15 residues in the CDR3. CDR3 nucleotides: TGTGCCAGCAGCCGCACAGGGGAAGTAGGAGATACGCAGTATTTT. Protein: CASSRTGEVGDTQYF. The full variable domain, in which reference TRBV5-4 and TRBJ2-3 provide the parts outside the CDR3, is ETGVTQSPTHLIKTRGQQVTLRCSSQSGHNTVSWYQQALGQGPQFIFQYYREEENGRGNFPPRFSGLQFPNYSSELNVNALELDDSALYLCASSRTGEVGDTQYFGPGTRLTVL.

This clone was counted a single time. The chain is built from TRBV27 and TRBJ1-1; D remains unclear. V gave up 3 bases and J gave up 1 base, with 9 bases separating them. Germline lookup yields CDR1 MNHEY and CDR2 SMNVEV (reference sequence). The CDR3 covers 14 residues. The CDR3 sequence is CASSLDGPNTEAFF. The CDR3 DNA follows: TGTGCCAGCAGTTTGGACGGGCCGAACACTGAAGCTTTCTTT.

This clone was found once. This chain links TRBV27 with TRBJ2-3, with 7 bases aligning to TRBD1. Per germline, CDR1 MNHEY and CDR2 SMNVEV (reference sequence). This CDR3 contains 17 residues. Losses at the gene ends were 6 bases for V and 1 base for J; bases not matched to a gene: 13. The CDR3 nucleotides read TGTGCCAGCAGAGGATTAAGTGACAGGGTAGGCACAGATACGCAGTATTTT. Its translation is CASRGLSDRVGTDTQYF.

The chain combines TRBV6-1 with TRBJ2-2, with 10 positions matching TRBD1. V lost 4 bases to trimming and J lost 3 bases; unmatched junction nucleotides: 2. CDR3 length: 15 amino acids. CDR1 and CDR2 (germline): MNHNS, SASEGT. In DNA, the CDR3 is TGTGCCAGCAGTGCCGGGACAGGGGACACCGGGGAGCTGTTTTTT. Protein sequence: CASSAGTGDTGELFF.

The genes are TRBV7-3 and TRBJ2-5; D uncertain. Germline V CDR1 and CDR2: SGHTA, FQGTGA. V lost 5 bases and J lost 6, with 10 bases in between. There are 12 residues in the CDR3. The CDR3 DNA reads as TGTGCCAGCAGCCCCTGGTTGAAGACCCAGTACTTC. Its translation: CASSPWLKTQYF.

J is TRBJ2-4 and V is TRBV6-1; D tentatively fits TRBD1 or TRBD2 (6 bases each). CDR1 and CDR2 (germline): MNHNS, SASEGT. The V end lost 4 bases, the J end lost 2 bases, and 15 bases lay between the germline ends. The CDR3 is made up of 16 amino acids. For the CDR3, the DNA is TGTGCCAGCAGTGCACAAGGGGGGTCCTCCAAAAACATTCAGTACTTC. Protein: CASSAQGGSSKNIQYF.

V gene TRBV4-1 combines with J gene TRBJ1-1; no clear D. The CDR3 consists of 16 residues. Per germline, CDR1 MGHRA and CDR2 YSYEKL. The V gene lost 4 bases and the J gene lost 0 bases, with 15 bases spanning the gap. CDR3: CASSRDGERLNTEAFF. The CDR3 nucleotides are TGCGCCAGCAGCCGAGACGGGGAGAGGTTGAACACTGAAGCTTTCTTT.

This clone was picked up a small number of times. The V and J genes are TRBV9 and TRBJ1-4, with 7 bases matching TRBD1. CDR1 SGDLS and CDR2 YYNGEE come from the germline V gene. The CDR3 is 14 residues long. V was clipped by 3 bases and J by 2 bases; unmatched bases: 1. The CDR3 spells CASSAGQTNEKLFF. DNA for the CDR3: TGTGCCAGCAGCGCGGGACAGACTAATGAAAAACTGTTTTTT.

This rearrangement joins TRBV7-9 to TRBJ2-1; no definite D call. V lost 1 base and J lost 2, with 9 bases in between. This CDR3 contains 15 residues. Germline CDR1 SEHNR, CDR2 FQNEAQ (reference sequence). CDR3 in amino acids: CASSLVQKAYNEQFF. DNA for the CDR3: TGTGCCAGCAGCTTAGTCCAGAAGGCCTACAATGAGCAGTTCTTC.

In this sample, this clone turned up a few times. The junction departs from the called germline gene at one end, perhaps through a read error. The gene calls are TRBV14 and TRBJ1-2; D is ambiguous. Per germline, CDR1 SGHDN and CDR2 FVKESK. This CDR3 has 10 amino acids. The CDR3 sequence: CASGHYGYTF. The CDR3 nucleotides read TGTGCCAGCGGCCACTATGGCTACACCTTC. Using reference TRBV14 and TRBJ1-2 for the parts outside the CDR3, the full variable domain is EAGVTQFPSHSVIEKGQTVTLRCDPISGHDNLYWYRRVMGKEIKFLLHFVKESKQDESGMPNNRFLAERTGGTYSTLKVQPAELEDSGVYFCASGHYGYTFGSGTRLTVV.

The chain recombines TRBV29-1 with TRBJ2-7; 11 bases map to TRBD1. CDR1 and CDR2 from the germline V gene are SQVTM and ANQGSEA. CDR3 size: 14 residues. V lost 4 bases to trimming and J lost 5 bases; unmatched junction nucleotides: 7. The CDR3 DNA reads as TGCAGCGTTGGTGGTGGACAGGGGGCGGACGAGCAGTACTTC. Its protein is CSVGGGQGADEQYF.

This chain joins TRBV10-3 and TRBJ2-7, with 10 bases lining up with TRBD2. In germline, CDR1 is ENHRY, CDR2 SYGVKD. J lost 3 bases, V lost 3 bases, and 5 bases had no gene match. The CDR3 is made up of 15 amino acids. CDR3 sequence: CAISDGLAGGYEQYF. Here the CDR3 DNA reads TGTGCCATCAGTGACGGCTTAGCGGGGGGCTACGAGCAGTACTTC.

The chain recombines TRBV5-1 with TRBJ1-5; D remains ambiguous. The CDR3 has 14 residues. V gave up 0 bases and J gave up 7 bases, with 11 bases separating them. Germline V gene lookup returns CDR1 SGHRS and CDR2 YFSETQ. This CDR3 reads CASSLGGLEQPQHF. CDR3 DNA: TGCGCCAGCAGCTTGGGTGGGCTTGAACAGCCCCAGCATTTT. The entire variable domain, with the rest obtained from reference TRBV5-1 and TRBJ1-5, is as follows: KAGVTQTPRYLIKTRGQQVTLSCSPISGHRSVSWYQQTPGQGLQFLFEYFSETQRNKGNFPGRFSGRQFSNSRSEMNVSTLELGDSALYLCASSLGGLEQPQHFGDGTRLSIL.

J is TRBJ1-5 and V is TRBV4-1, with 10 bases identical to TRBD1. V gave up 3 bases and J gave up 3 bases; unmatched junction bases: 14. Germline V gives CDR1 MGHRA, CDR2 YSYEKL. This CDR3 is built from 19 residues. The CDR3 sequence is CASSQSPGQGSIYNQPQHF. The CDR3 DNA is TGCGCCAGCAGCCAGTCCCCGGGACAGGGGTCTATATACAATCAGCCCCAGCATTTT.

The genes are TRBV7-9 and TRBJ1-5, with no clear D. Looked up from germline, CDR1 is SEHNR and CDR2 is FQNEAQ (reference sequence). V gave up 4 bases and J gave up 0 bases, with 13 bases separating them. This CDR3 has 16 amino acids. CDR3 DNA sequence: TGTGCCAGCAGCTCAACGGTAGGACTTAGCAATCAGCCCCAGCATTTT. Translating it yields CASSSTVGLSNQPQHF.

This chain joins TRBV19 and TRBJ2-7; 7 nucleotides align to TRBD2. CDR1 LNHDA and CDR2 SQIVND come from the germline V gene (reference sequence). The CDR3 has 14 amino acids. Trimming took 6 bases from V and 0 from J; bases not matched to a gene: 5. CDR3 in DNA: TGTGCCAGTAGCGAAGCGGGGATCTCCTACGAGCAGTACTTC. Its protein is CASSEAGISYEQYF.

CDR3 amino acids: CASSPSGSYEQFF. CDR3 in DNA: TGTGCCAGCAGCCCTAGCGGGAGCTATGAGCAGTTCTTC. This rearrangement joins TRBV4-2 to TRBJ2-1, with 10 bases identical to TRBD2. The germline V gene encodes CDR1 LGHNA and CDR2 YNFKEQ. The CDR3 sequence is 13 residues long. With 4 bases clipped from V and 8 bases from J, the junction kept 2 bases outside the gene matches.

The rearrangement links TRBV10-3 to TRBJ1-2; D might be TRBD1 (5 bases). Germline V gene sequence: CDR1 ENHRY, CDR2 SYGVKD. Trimming took 9 bases from V and 8 from J, leaving 16 bases between them. The CDR3 has 12 amino acids. The CDR3 protein is CAISDRGEGYTF. CDR3 nucleotides: TGTGCCATTTCCGACAGAGGGGAGGGCTACACCTTC.

The chain couples TRBV30 to TRBJ1-5; D possibly corresponds to TRBD1 (5 bases). This CDR3 has 13 amino acids. Deletions cut 2 bases from V and 0 bases from J, with 5 bases between. CDR1 and CDR2 (germline): GTSNPN, SVGIG (reference sequence). This CDR3 reads CAWSRGSNQPQHF. For the CDR3, the DNA is TGTGCCTGGAGTAGGGGTAGCAATCAGCCCCAGCATTTT.

This clone was counted only a few times. V and J are TRBV5-1 and TRBJ2-1; 8 bases are shared with TRBD1. Germline V CDR1 and CDR2: SGHRS, YFSETQ. CDR3 size: 16 residues. Trimming took 0 bases from V and 6 from J; bases not matched to a gene: 8. CDR3 sequence (DNA): TGCGCCAGCAGCTTGGGAGACAGGGGTAAAGGCAATGAGCAGTTCTTC. This encodes CASSLGDRGKGNEQFF.